This T cell receptor beta chain was identified during a study of blood T cell repertoires in COVID-19. Overall study: The origin of the acute and convalescent COVID-19 samples was the United States, Italy and Spain. Nucleic acid was either cDNA or gDNA, and it came from T cells, B-cell-depleted T cells, or PBMCs.

Original handling: Quantification of nucleated cells was approximated via reference gene primer amplification. Some clones are missing from TCRdb's copy, which holds only in-frame ones; the method was immunoSEQ multiplex PCR. For V, J and clone size, that table is used; D and trimming come from the DNA. The sample holds some 190,000 clones, around 80% seen once. Germline trimming cut 3 bases from V and 3 bases from J; bases unmatched to any gene: 6. Germline V gene sequence: CDR1 SEHNR, CDR2 FQNEAQ (reference sequence). CDR3 length: 15 residues. This clone is medium-sized (0.01 to 0.1%). This chain links TRBV7-9 with TRBJ2-7; 9 bases are shared with TRBD2. The sequence came from a woman in her forties or fifties with acute or convalescent COVID-19. The sample comprised peripheral blood. The CDR3 sequence: CASSFQGLANYEQYF. CDR3 bases: TGTGCCAGCAGCTTCCAAGGACTAGCGAACTACGAGCAGTACTTC.